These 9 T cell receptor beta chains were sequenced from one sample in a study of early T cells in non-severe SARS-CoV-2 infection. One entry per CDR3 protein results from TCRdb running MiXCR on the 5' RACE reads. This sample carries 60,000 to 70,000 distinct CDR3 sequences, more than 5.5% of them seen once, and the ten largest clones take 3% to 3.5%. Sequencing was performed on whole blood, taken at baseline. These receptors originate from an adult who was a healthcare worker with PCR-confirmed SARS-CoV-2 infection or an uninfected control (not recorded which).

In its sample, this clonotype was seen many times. The CDR3 sequence is CSAVPPWGSPEAGGEQFF. CDR3 nucleotides: TGCAGTGCGGTTCCGCCGTGGGGCAGCCCAGAAGCTGGAGGGGAGCAGTTCTTC. The chain combines TRBV20-1 with TRBJ2-1, with D tentatively TRBD2 (6 bases). The CDR3 contains 18 residues. Germline-derived CDR1 and CDR2 are DFQATT and SNEGSKA (reference sequence). Between the trimmed V and J ends, which lost 6 bases and 10 bases, there was a span of 34 bases.

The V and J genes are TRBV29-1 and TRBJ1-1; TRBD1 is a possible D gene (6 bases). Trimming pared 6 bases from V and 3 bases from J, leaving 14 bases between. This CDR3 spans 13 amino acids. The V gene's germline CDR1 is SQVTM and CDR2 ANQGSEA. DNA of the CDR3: TGCAGCGTACGACTCAGGGGAGACACTGAAGCTTTCTTT. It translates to CSVRLRGDTEAFF.

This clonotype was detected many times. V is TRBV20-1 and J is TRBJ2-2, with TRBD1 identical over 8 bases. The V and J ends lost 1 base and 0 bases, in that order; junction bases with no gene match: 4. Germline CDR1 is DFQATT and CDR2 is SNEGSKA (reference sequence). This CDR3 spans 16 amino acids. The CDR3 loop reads CSARADRESNTGELFF. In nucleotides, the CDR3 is TGCAGTGCTAGAGCGGACAGGGAATCGAACACCGGGGAGCTGTTTTTT.

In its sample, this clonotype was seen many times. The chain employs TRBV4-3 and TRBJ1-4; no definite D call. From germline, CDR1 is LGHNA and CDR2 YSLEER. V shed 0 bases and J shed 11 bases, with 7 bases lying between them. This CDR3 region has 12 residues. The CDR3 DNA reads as TGCGCCAGCAGCCAAGACAGGTGGAAACTGTTTTTT. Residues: CASSQDRWKLFF.

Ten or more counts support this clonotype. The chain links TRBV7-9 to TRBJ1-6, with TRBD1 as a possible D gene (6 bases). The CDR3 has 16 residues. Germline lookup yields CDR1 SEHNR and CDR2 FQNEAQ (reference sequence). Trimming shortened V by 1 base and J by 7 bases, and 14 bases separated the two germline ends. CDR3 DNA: TGTGCCAGCAGCTTAGTCGCGGGGGCCGGGAATTCACCCCTCCACTTT. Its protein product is CASSLVAGAGNSPLHF.

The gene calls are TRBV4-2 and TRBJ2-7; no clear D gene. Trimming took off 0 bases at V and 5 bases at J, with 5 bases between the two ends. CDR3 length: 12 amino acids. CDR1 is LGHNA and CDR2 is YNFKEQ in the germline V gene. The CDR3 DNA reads TGTGCCAGCAGCCAAGATGGCCACGAGCAGTACTTC. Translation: CASSQDGHEQYF.

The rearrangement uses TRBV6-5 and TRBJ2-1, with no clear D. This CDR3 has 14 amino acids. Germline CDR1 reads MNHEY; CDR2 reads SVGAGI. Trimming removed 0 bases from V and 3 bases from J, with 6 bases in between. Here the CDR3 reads CASSYSDNYNEQFF. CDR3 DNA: TGTGCCAGCAGTTACTCCGACAACTACAATGAGCAGTTCTTC.

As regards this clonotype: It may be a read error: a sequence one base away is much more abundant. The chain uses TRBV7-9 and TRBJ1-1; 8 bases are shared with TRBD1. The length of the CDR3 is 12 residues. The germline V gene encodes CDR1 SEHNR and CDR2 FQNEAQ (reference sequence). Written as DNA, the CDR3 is TGTGCCAGCAGCTCAACAGGGGGTAAAGCTCTCTTT. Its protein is CASSSTGGKALF.

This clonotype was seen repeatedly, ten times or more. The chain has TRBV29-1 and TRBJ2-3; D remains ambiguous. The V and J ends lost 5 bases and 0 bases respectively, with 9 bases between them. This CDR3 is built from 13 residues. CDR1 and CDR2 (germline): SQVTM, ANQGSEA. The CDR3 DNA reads TGCAGCGTTCATGGCCGGAGCACAGATACGCAGTATTTT. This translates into CSVHGRSTDTQYF.